These T cell receptor beta chains were read from a single sample in a study of blood T cell repertoires in COVID-19. The assay was immunoSEQ multiplex PCR, and TCRdb's table has in-frame clones only and misses some. The sample has around 310,000 clones; 90% are singletons. The specimen sequenced was peripheral blood. These receptors all come from a woman in her forties with COVID-19, enrolled during active disease. The CDR3 runs from the conserved cysteine through the conserved F or W. Fields, in order: CDR3 length, V gene, D gene, J gene, clone size, CDR3 protein, CDR3 DNA. A D gene is named only where the DNA matches it firmly. Some rows have no size entry. The others give once, few or many, or a class for an expanded clone.

CDR3 length: 13; V gene: TRBV6-2/TRBV6-3; D gene: TRBD1; J gene: TRBJ1-2; clone size: once; CDR3 protein: CASSQTGGDGYTF; CDR3 DNA: TGTGCCAGCAGTCAAACAGGGGGAGACGGCTACACCTTC
CDR3 length: 13; V gene: TRBV4-3; D gene: TRBD1; J gene: TRBJ2-7; clone size: -; CDR3 protein: CASSQGPTGMRNF; CDR3 DNA: TGCGCCAGCAGCCAAGGCCCGACAGGGATGAGGAACTTC
CDR3 length: 19; V gene: TRBV19; D gene: -; J gene: TRBJ2-6; clone size: -; CDR3 protein: CASSIFIGQFRSGANVLTF; CDR3 DNA: TGTGCCAGTAGTATATTTATAGGACAGTTTAGATCTGGGGCCAACGTCCTGACTTTC
CDR3 length: 11; V gene: TRBV2; D gene: -; J gene: TRBJ2-7; clone size: -; CDR3 protein: CASSEAGGQYF; CDR3 DNA: TGTGCCAGCAGTGAAGCGGGGGGGCAGTACTTC
CDR3 length: 17; V gene: TRBV9; D gene: TRBD1; J gene: TRBJ1-3; clone size: -; CDR3 protein: CASSSRPDRDNGNTIYF; CDR3 DNA: TGTGCCAGCAGCTCTAGACCCGACAGGGATAACGGAAACACCATATATTTT
CDR3 length: 13; V gene: TRBV2; D gene: TRBD1; J gene: TRBJ1-2; clone size: few; CDR3 protein: CASRYTGGYGYTF; CDR3 DNA: TGTGCCAGCAGGTACACAGGGGGCTATGGCTACACCTTC
CDR3 length: 11; V gene: TRBV16; D gene: -; J gene: TRBJ2-7; clone size: -; CDR3 protein: CASSQGHHKYF; CDR3 DNA: TGTGCCAGCAGCCAGGGACACCATAAGTACTTC
CDR3 length: 16; V gene: TRBV4-1; D gene: TRBD1; J gene: TRBJ1-1; clone size: once; CDR3 protein: CASSPATGDGGTEAFF; CDR3 DNA: TGCGCCAGCAGCCCGGCGACAGGGGATGGAGGCACTGAAGCTTTCTTT
CDR3 length: 15; V gene: TRBV30; D gene: -; J gene: TRBJ1-1; clone size: once; CDR3 protein: CAWSQEQGRDTEAFF; CDR3 DNA: TGTGCCTGGAGCCAAGAACAGGGTAGGGACACTGAAGCTTTCTTT
CDR3 length: 14; V gene: TRBV28; D gene: -; J gene: TRBJ2-7; clone size: -; CDR3 protein: CASSYSGHLPPQYF; CDR3 DNA: TGTGCCAGCAGTTATAGCGGCCACCTACCCCCGCAGTACTTC
CDR3 length: 15; V gene: TRBV7-2; D gene: TRBD1; J gene: TRBJ2-1; clone size: -; CDR3 protein: CASSDQGVQNGEQFF; CDR3 DNA: TGTGCCAGCAGTGACCAGGGGGTACAGAACGGTGAGCAGTTCTTC
CDR3 length: 13; V gene: TRBV5-1; D gene: -; J gene: TRBJ2-5; clone size: -; CDR3 protein: CASSSGYQETQYF; CDR3 DNA: TGCGCCAGCAGCTCGGGATACCAAGAGACCCAGTACTTC
CDR3 length: 13; V gene: TRBV10-3; D gene: -; J gene: TRBJ1-1; clone size: -; CDR3 protein: CAISESGRTEAFF; CDR3 DNA: TGTGCCATCAGTGAGTCGGGGCGGACTGAAGCTTTCTTT
CDR3 length: 14; V gene: TRBV5-4; D gene: TRBD2; J gene: TRBJ2-7; clone size: -; CDR3 protein: CASSLKGLGREQYF; CDR3 DNA: TGTGCCAGCAGCTTGAAAGGACTAGGACGAGAGCAGTACTTC
CDR3 length: 15; V gene: TRBV4-3; D gene: -; J gene: TRBJ2-7; clone size: -; CDR3 protein: CASSQGSSPSYEQYF; CDR3 DNA: TGCGCCAGCAGCCAAGGGAGCTCGCCCTCCTACGAGCAGTACTTC
CDR3 length: 13; V gene: TRBV29-1; D gene: TRBD1; J gene: TRBJ1-4; clone size: -; CDR3 protein: CSVFGDRGEKLFF; CDR3 DNA: TGCAGCGTTTTTGGGGACAGGGGTGAAAAACTGTTTTTT
CDR3 length: 16; V gene: TRBV7-2; D gene: TRBD1; J gene: TRBJ1-4; clone size: -; CDR3 protein: CASSSQGGQGNEKLFF; CDR3 DNA: TGTGCCAGCAGTTCTCAGGGGGGACAGGGAAATGAAAAACTGTTTTTT
CDR3 length: 17; V gene: TRBV24-1; D gene: TRBD1; J gene: TRBJ1-4; clone size: few; CDR3 protein: CATSDSGQGITNEKLFF; CDR3 DNA: TGTGCCACCAGTGACTCGGGACAGGGGATAACTAATGAAAAACTGTTTTTT
CDR3 length: 15; V gene: TRBV4-2; D gene: -; J gene: TRBJ1-1; clone size: -; CDR3 protein: CASSQDQIGLGKAFF; CDR3 DNA: TGTGCCAGCAGCCAAGATCAGATAGGACTAGGGAAAGCTTTCTTT
CDR3 length: 16; V gene: TRBV3-1/TRBV3-2; D gene: -; J gene: TRBJ2-1; clone size: -; CDR3 protein: CASSQNPGGPYNEQFF; CDR3 DNA: TGTGCCAGCAGCCAGAATCCGGGGGGCCCCTACAATGAGCAGTTCTTC
CDR3 length: 19; V gene: TRBV7-2; D gene: TRBD2; J gene: TRBJ2-6; clone size: once; CDR3 protein: CASSLAVLSGSSGANVLTF; CDR3 DNA: TGTGCCAGCAGCTTAGCCGTCCTAAGCGGGAGTTCTGGGGCCAACGTCCTGACTTTC
CDR3 length: 12; V gene: TRBV27; D gene: -; J gene: TRBJ2-3; clone size: few; CDR3 protein: CASSVSRDTQYF; CDR3 DNA: TGTGCCAGCAGTGTCTCACGGGATACGCAGTATTTT
CDR3 length: 11; V gene: TRBV29-1; D gene: -; J gene: TRBJ1-2; clone size: -; CDR3 protein: CSVEVGGGYTF; CDR3 DNA: TGCAGCGTTGAAGTGGGGGGTGGCTACACCTTC
CDR3 length: 14; V gene: TRBV28; D gene: TRBD1; J gene: TRBJ1-2; clone size: -; CDR3 protein: CASSRTGDRGGYTF; CDR3 DNA: TGTGCCAGCAGCAGAACCGGGGACAGGGGGGGCTACACCTTC
CDR3 length: 15; V gene: TRBV2; D gene: -; J gene: TRBJ1-3; clone size: -; CDR3 protein: CASRDRVSSGNTIYF; CDR3 DNA: TGTGCCAGCAGGGACAGAGTTAGCTCTGGAAACACCATATATTTT
CDR3 length: 13; V gene: TRBV6-5; D gene: -; J gene: TRBJ1-5; clone size: few; CDR3 protein: CASRTGRGAAQHF; CDR3 DNA: TGTGCCAGCAGAACAGGTAGGGGTGCGGCCCAGCATTTT
CDR3 length: 14; V gene: TRBV19; D gene: -; J gene: TRBJ2-2; clone size: -; CDR3 protein: CASSILVRTGELFF; CDR3 DNA: TGTGCCAGTAGTATCCTAGTACGCACCGGGGAGCTGTTTTTT
CDR3 length: 15; V gene: TRBV27; D gene: -; J gene: TRBJ1-3; clone size: -; CDR3 protein: CASSRGWSSGNTIYF; CDR3 DNA: TGTGCCAGCAGTAGGGGTTGGAGCTCTGGAAACACCATATATTTT
CDR3 length: 15; V gene: TRBV2; D gene: TRBD2; J gene: TRBJ2-3; clone size: -; CDR3 protein: CASRRGTGRTDTQYF; CDR3 DNA: TGTGCCAGCAGGCGGGGGACGGGACGCACAGATACGCAGTATTTT
CDR3 length: 15; V gene: TRBV5-1; D gene: -; J gene: TRBJ2-5; clone size: -; CDR3 protein: CASSLATRSGKTQYF; CDR3 DNA: TGCGCCAGCAGCTTGGCCACTCGGAGTGGAAAGACCCAGTACTTC
CDR3 length: 15; V gene: TRBV3-1/TRBV3-2; D gene: TRBD2; J gene: TRBJ2-5; clone size: -; CDR3 protein: CASSQVLRERETQYF; CDR3 DNA: TGTGCCAGCAGCCAAGTTTTGCGGGAGAGGGAGACCCAGTACTTC
CDR3 length: 14; V gene: TRBV30; D gene: -; J gene: TRBJ1-1; clone size: once; CDR3 protein: CAWSVGGGNTEAFF; CDR3 DNA: TGTGCCTGGAGTGTTGGGGGAGGAAACACTGAAGCTTTCTTT
CDR3 length: 12; V gene: TRBV11-2; D gene: -; J gene: TRBJ1-4; clone size: -; CDR3 protein: CASSLISEKLFF; CDR3 DNA: TGTGCCAGCAGCTTAATCAGTGAAAAACTGTTTTTT
CDR3 length: 13; V gene: TRBV27; D gene: -; J gene: TRBJ1-4; clone size: once; CDR3 protein: CASSHREGEKLFF; CDR3 DNA: TGTGCCAGCAGTCACCGGGAAGGTGAAAAACTGTTTTTT
CDR3 length: 15; V gene: TRBV4-3; D gene: -; J gene: TRBJ2-5; clone size: once; CDR3 protein: CASSQAASGQETQYF; CDR3 DNA: TGCGCCAGCAGCCAAGCTGCCAGTGGCCAGGAGACCCAGTACTTC
CDR3 length: 16; V gene: TRBV28; D gene: TRBD2; J gene: TRBJ2-7; clone size: -; CDR3 protein: CASSSGTSGGLYEQYF; CDR3 DNA: TGTGCCAGCAGTTCCGGGACTAGCGGAGGGCTGTACGAGCAGTACTTC
CDR3 length: 15; V gene: TRBV28; D gene: -; J gene: TRBJ1-4; clone size: -; CDR3 protein: CASSPPLGGREKLFF; CDR3 DNA: TGTGCCAGCAGCCCGCCTTTAGGGGGTAGGGAAAAACTGTTTTTT
CDR3 length: 13; V gene: TRBV7-2; D gene: -; J gene: TRBJ1-5; clone size: -; CDR3 protein: CASSLALHQPQHF; CDR3 DNA: TGTGCCAGCAGCTTAGCCCTTCATCAGCCCCAGCATTTT
CDR3 length: 14; V gene: TRBV5-4; D gene: TRBD1; J gene: TRBJ1-4; clone size: -; CDR3 protein: CASSLGQGREKLFF; CDR3 DNA: TGTGCCAGCAGCTTGGGACAGGGTAGAGAAAAACTGTTTTTT
CDR3 length: 15; V gene: TRBV28; D gene: -; J gene: TRBJ1-4; clone size: -; CDR3 protein: CASTPEGQGGGKLFF; CDR3 DNA: TGTGCCAGCACCCCTGAGGGCCAGGGCGGGGGAAAACTGTTTTTT
CDR3 length: 16; V gene: TRBV4-2; D gene: -; J gene: TRBJ1-2; clone size: -; CDR3 protein: CASTPETSLRNYGYTF; CDR3 DNA: TGTGCCAGCACCCCGGAGACGAGCTTAAGAAACTATGGCTACACCTTC